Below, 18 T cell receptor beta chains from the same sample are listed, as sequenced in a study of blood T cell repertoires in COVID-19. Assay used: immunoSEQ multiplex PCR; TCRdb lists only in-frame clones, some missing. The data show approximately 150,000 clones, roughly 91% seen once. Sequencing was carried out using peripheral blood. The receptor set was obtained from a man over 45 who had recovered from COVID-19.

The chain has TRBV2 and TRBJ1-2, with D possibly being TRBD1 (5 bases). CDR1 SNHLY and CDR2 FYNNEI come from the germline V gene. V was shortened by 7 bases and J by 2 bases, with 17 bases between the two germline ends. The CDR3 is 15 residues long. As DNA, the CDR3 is TGTGCCAGCACCAGAGGCCAGGGTGTCAACTATGGCTACACCTTC. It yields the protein CASTRGQGVNYGYTF.

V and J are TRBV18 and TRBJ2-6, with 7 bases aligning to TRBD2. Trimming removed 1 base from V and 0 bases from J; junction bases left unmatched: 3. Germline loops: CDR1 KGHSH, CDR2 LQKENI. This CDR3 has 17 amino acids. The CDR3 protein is CASSPLAGNSGANVLTF. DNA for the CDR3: TGTGCCAGCTCACCACTAGCGGGCAACTCTGGGGCCAACGTCCTGACTTTC.

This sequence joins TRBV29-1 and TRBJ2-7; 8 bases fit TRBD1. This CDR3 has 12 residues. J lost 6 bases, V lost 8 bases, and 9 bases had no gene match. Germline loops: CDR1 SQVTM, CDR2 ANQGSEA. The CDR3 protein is CSLRGQRGEQYF. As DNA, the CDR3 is TGCAGCCTCAGGGGGCAAAGGGGCGAGCAGTACTTC.

Here the CDR3 reads CASSESSGLVNNEQFF. The CDR3 region has the DNA TGCGCCAGCAGTGAGTCGTCGGGACTAGTCAACAATGAGCAGTTCTTC. This chain uses TRBV10-2 with TRBJ2-1; 8 bases are a match to TRBD2. Germline V gene sequence: CDR1 WSHSY, CDR2 SAAADI. CDR3 length: 16 amino acids. The ends lost 0 bases at V and 5 bases at J; junction bases unmatched: 6.

The CDR3 sequence: CASSLTYNEQFF. The CDR3 nucleotides read TGTGCCAGTAGTCTCACTTACAATGAGCAGTTCTTC. The chain is built from TRBV19 and TRBJ2-1; D is unresolved. Between the trimmed V and J ends, which lost 5 bases and 4 bases, there was a span of 6 bases. CDR1 is LNHDA, CDR2 SQIVND, per germline (reference sequence). The CDR3 loop spans 12 amino acids.

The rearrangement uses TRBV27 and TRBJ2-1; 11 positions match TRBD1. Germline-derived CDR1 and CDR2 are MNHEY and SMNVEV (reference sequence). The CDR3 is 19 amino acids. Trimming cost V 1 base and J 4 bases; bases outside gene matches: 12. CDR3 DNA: TGTGCCAGCAGTTTATGGGACAGGGGGGAGGCGACTCTTTACAATGAGCAGTTCTTC. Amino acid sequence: CASSLWDRGEATLYNEQFF.

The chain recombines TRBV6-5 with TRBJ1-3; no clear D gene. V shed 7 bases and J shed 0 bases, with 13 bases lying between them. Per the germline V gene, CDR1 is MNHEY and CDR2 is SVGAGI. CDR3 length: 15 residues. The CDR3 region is CASNPLSLSGNTIYF. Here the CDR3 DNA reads TGTGCCAGCAACCCATTAAGCCTCTCTGGAAACACCATATATTTT.

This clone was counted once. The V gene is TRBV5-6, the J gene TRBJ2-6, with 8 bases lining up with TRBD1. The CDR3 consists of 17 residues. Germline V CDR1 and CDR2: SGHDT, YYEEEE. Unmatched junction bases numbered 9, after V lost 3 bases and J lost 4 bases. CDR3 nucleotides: TGTGCCAGCAGCTCGACAGGGGCCCCGGGAGGGGCCAACGTCCTGACTTTC. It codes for CASSSTGAPGGANVLTF.

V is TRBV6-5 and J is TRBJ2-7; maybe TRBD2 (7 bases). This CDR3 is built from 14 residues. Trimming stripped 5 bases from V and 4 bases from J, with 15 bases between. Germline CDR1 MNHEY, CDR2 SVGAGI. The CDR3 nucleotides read TGTGCCAGCAGTCCTGAGGGGGGGGCGTACGAGCAGTACTTC. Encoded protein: CASSPEGGAYEQYF.

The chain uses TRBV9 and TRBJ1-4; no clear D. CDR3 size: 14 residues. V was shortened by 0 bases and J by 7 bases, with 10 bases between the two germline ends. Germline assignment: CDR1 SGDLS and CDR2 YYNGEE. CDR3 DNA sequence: TGTGCCAGCAGCGTAGGTAATAACGGTGAAAAACTGTTTTTT. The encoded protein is CASSVGNNGEKLFF.

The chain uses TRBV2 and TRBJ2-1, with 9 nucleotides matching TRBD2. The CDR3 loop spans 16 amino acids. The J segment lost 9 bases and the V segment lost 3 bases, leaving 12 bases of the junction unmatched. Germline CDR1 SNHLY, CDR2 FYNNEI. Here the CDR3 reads CASSETAGGRLSEQFF. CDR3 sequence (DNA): TGTGCCAGCAGTGAGACGGCGGGAGGGAGGTTGAGTGAGCAGTTCTTC.

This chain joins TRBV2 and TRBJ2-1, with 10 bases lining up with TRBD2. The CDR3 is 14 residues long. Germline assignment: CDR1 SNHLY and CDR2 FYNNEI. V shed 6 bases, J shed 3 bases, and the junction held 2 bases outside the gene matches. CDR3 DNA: TGTGCCAGCAGACTAGCGGGGCGCTACAATGAGCAGTTCTTC. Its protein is CASRLAGRYNEQFF.

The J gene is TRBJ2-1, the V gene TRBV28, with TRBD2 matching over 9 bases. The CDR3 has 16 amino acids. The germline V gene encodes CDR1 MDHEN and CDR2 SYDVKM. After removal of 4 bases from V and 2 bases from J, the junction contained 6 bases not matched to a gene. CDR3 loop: CASSSRIAGAYNEQFF. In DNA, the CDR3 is TGTGCCAGCAGTTCAAGAATAGCGGGAGCCTACAATGAGCAGTTCTTC.

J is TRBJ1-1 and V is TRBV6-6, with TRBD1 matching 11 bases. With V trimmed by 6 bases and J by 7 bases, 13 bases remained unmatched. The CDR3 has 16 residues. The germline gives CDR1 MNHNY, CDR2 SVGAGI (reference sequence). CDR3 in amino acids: CASSRYRTGGVGEAFF. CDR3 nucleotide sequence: TGTGCCAGCAGCAGGTATCGGACAGGGGGCGTAGGTGAAGCTTTCTTT.

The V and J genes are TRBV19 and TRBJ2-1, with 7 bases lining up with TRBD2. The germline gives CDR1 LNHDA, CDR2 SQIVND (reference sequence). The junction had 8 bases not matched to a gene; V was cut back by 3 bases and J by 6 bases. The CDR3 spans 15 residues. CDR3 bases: TGTGCCAGTAGTATCGGCGGGAGTGGTATCAATGAGCAGTTCTTC. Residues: CASSIGGSGINEQFF.

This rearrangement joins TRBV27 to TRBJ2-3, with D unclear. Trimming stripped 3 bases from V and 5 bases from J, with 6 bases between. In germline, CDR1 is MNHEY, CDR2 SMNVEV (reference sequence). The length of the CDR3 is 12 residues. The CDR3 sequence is CASSLRQDTQYF. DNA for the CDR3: TGTGCCAGCAGTTTGCGTCAAGATACGCAGTATTTT.

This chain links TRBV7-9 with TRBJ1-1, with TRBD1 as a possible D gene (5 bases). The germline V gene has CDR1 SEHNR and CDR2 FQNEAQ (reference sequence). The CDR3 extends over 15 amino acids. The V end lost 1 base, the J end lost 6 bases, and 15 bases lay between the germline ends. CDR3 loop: CASSLGNGGKAEAFF. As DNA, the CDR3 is TGTGCCAGCAGCTTAGGGAACGGGGGAAAGGCTGAAGCTTTCTTT.

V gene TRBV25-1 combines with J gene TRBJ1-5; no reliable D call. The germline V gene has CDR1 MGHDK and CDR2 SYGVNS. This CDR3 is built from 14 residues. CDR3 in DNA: TGTGTCTCTCAGAGAGGGAATAGCAATCAGCCCCAGCATTTT. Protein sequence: CVSQRGNSNQPQHF. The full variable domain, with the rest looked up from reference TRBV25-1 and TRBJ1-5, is EADIYQTPRYLVIGTGKKITLECSQTMGHDKMYWYQQDPGMELHLIHYSYGVNSTEKGDLSSESTVSRIRTEHFPLTLESARPSHTSQYLCVSQRGNSNQPQHFGDGTRLSIL.